The subject of this entry is one TCR beta chain. No antigen is known for it. This entry is derived from a study of Tregs in tolerant kidney transplant recipients. Findings and caveats of the study: No direct test of biological reproducibility was done here.

Per germline, CDR1 SGHNT and CDR2 YYREEE (reference sequence). The CDR3 runs 15 residues. V trimming: 0 bases; J trimming: 7 bases; junction bases outside the gene matches: 7. Clones were sequenced by immunoSEQ multiplex PCR, and TCRdb holds only the in-frame ones, with some missing. The sample has approximately 75,000 clones, approximately 89% seen once. Thawed PBMCs were FACS-sorted into unstimulated CD4+CD25+CD127- regulatory T cells, CD4+CD25- non-regulatory cells, CD4 and CD8 cells. Regulatory T cells were sorted from thawed PBMCs rested overnight at 37°C with 200 IU/ml IL-2. The rearrangement joins TRBV5-4 to TRBJ2-1; 7 bases map to TRBD2. The clonotype originates from a human donor who received a combined kidney and bone marrow transplant. The sample consisted of Tregs from blood, taken before the transplant. The chain's CDR3 is CASSLGLAGTNEQFF. In nucleotides, the CDR3 is TGTGCCAGCAGCTTGGGGTTAGCGGGTACGAATGAGCAGTTCTTC.